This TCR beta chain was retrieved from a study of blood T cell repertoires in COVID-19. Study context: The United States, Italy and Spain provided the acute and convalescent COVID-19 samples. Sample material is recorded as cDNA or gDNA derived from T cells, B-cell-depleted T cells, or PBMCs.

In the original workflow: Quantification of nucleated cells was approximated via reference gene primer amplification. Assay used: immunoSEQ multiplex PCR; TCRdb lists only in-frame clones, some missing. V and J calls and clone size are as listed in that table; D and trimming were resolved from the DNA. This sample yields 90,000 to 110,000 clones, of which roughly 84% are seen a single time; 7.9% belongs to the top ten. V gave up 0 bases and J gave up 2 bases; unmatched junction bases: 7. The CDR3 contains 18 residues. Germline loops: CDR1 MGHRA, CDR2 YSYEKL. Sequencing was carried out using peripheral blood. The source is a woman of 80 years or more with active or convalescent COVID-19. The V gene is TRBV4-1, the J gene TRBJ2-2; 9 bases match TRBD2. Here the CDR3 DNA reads TGCGCCAGCAGCCAAGATGAGACTAGCGGCATTAACACCGGGGAGCTGTTTTTT. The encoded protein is CASSQDETSGINTGELFF.